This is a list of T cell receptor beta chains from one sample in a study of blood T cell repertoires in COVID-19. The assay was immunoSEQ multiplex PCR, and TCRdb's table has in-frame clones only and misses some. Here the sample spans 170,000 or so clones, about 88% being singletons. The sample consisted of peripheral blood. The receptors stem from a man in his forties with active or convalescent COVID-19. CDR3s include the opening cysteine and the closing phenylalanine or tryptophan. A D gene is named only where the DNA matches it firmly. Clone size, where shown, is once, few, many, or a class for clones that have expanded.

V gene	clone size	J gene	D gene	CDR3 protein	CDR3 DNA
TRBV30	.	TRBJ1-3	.	CAWNRVQVGSGNTIYF	TGTGCCTGGAACAGGGTGCAGGTCGGCTCTGGAAACACCATATATTTT
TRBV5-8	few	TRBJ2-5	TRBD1	CASSLEGQASLQYF	TGTGCCAGCAGCTTGGAGGGACAGGCTTCCCTGCAGTACTTC
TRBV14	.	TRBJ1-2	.	CASSQVQTYGYTF	TGTGCCAGCAGCCAAGTACAGACCTATGGCTACACCTTC
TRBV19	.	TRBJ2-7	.	CASRKGWAGEHEQYF	TGTGCCAGTCGGAAAGGATGGGCAGGGGAACACGAGCAGTACTTC
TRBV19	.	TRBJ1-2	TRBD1	CASSPGDRGGYTF	TGTGCCAGTAGTCCCGGGGACAGGGGTGGCTACACCTTC
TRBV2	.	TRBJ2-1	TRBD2	CASSGPGLYNEQFF	TGTGCCAGCAGTGGACCGGGACTATACAATGAGCAGTTCTTC
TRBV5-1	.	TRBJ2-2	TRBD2	CASAPSGTSGNTGELFF	TGCGCCAGCGCACCTTCAGGGACTAGCGGAAACACCGGGGAGCTGTTTTTT
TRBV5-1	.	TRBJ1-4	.	CASSGGRLGYATNEKLFF	TGCGCCAGCAGCGGTGGAAGACTCGGATATGCAACTAATGAAAAACTGTTTTTT
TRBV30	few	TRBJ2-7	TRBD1	CACTGTGARYEQYF	TGTGCCTGTACCGGGACAGGGGCTCGCTACGAGCAGTACTTC
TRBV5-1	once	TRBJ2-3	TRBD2	CASSAGSGGYTDTQYF	TGCGCCAGCAGCGCCGGTAGCGGGGGGTACACAGATACGCAGTATTTT
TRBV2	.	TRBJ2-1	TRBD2	CASRRSGDGNEQFF	TGTGCCAGCAGACGTAGCGGGGATGGCAATGAGCAGTTCTTC
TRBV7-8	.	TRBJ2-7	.	CASSRKRVATYEQYF	TGTGCCAGCAGTCGAAAGAGGGTGGCTACCTACGAGCAGTACTTC
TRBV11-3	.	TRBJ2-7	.	CASSRQDGYEQYF	TGTGCCAGCAGCCGACAGGATGGCTACGAGCAGTACTTC
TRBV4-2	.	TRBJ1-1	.	CASSQDTGGVEAFF	TGTGCCAGCAGCCAAGATACAGGAGGGGTGGAAGCTTTCTTT
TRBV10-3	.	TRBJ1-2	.	CAISESGGADGYTF	TGTGCCATCAGTGAGTCGGGGGGTGCGGATGGCTACACCTTC
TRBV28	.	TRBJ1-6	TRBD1	CASIRQGGSPLHF	TGTGCCAGCATAAGACAGGGGGGCTCACCCCTCCACTTT
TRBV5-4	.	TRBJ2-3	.	CASSLAGQRADTQYF	TGTGCCAGCAGCTTGGCTGGGCAGCGGGCAGATACGCAGTATTTT
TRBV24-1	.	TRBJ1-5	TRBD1	CATSDTGTGSNQPQHF	TGTGCCACCAGTGATACCGGGACAGGGAGCAATCAGCCCCAGCATTTT
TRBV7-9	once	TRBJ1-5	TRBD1	CASSQGQGIDQPQHF	TGTGCCAGCAGCCAAGGACAGGGAATCGATCAGCCCCAGCATTTT
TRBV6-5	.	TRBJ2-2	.	CASSYTTQSGELFF	TGTGCCAGCAGTTATACAACCCAATCCGGGGAGCTGTTTTTT
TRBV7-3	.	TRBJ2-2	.	CASSPPGGGGLELFF	TGTGCCAGCAGCCCCCCAGGGGGCGGGGGCCTGGAGCTGTTTTTT
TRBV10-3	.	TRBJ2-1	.	CAISEKSREQFF	TGTGCCATCAGTGAGAAGTCTAGGGAGCAGTTCTTC
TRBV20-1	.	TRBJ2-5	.	CSASPSYSSGYQETQYF	TGCAGTGCTAGTCCATCCTACTCAAGCGGGTACCAAGAGACCCAGTACTTC
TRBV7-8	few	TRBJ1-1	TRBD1	CASGTVNTEAFF	TGCGCGTCGGGGACAGTGAACACTGAAGCTTTCTTT
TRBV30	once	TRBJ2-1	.	CAWRSNPYNEQFF	TGTGCCTGGAGGAGTAACCCTTACAATGAGCAGTTCTTC
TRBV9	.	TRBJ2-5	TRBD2	CASSPRLAGEETQYF	TGTGCCAGCAGCCCTCGACTAGCGGGGGAAGAGACCCAGTACTTC
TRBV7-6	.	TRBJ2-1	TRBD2	CASSSSGGGYNEQFF	TGTGCCAGCAGCTCAAGCGGGGGGGGATACAATGAGCAGTTCTTC
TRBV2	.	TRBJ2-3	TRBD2	CASPGERGNTDTQYF	TGTGCCAGTCCGGGTGAGCGGGGAAACACAGATACGCAGTATTTT
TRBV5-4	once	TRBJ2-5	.	CASSGGGGETQYF	TGTGCCAGCAGCGGGGGTGGGGGCGAGACCCAGTACTTC
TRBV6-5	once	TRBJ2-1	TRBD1	CASSRGGQGYNEQFF	TGTGCCAGCAGTAGAGGGGGACAGGGCTACAATGAGCAGTTCTTC
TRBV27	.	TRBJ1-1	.	CASSFWTGEVTEAFF	TGTGCCAGCAGTTTTTGGACGGGAGAGGTCACTGAAGCTTTCTTT
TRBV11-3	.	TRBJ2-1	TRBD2	CASSHKRGGLNEQFF	TGTGCCAGCAGCCATAAGCGGGGGGGCTTAAATGAGCAGTTCTTC
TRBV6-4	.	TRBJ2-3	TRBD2	CASSADGGALTDTQYF	TGTGCCAGCAGTGCCGACGGGGGGGCTCTGACAGATACGCAGTATTTT
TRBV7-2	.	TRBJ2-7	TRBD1	CASSLGSGQGVYEQYF	TGTGCCAGCAGCTTGGGGAGTGGACAGGGGGTATACGAGCAGTACTTC
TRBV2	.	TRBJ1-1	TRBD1	CASMSGQTNTEAFF	TGTGCCAGCATGTCGGGACAGACGAACACTGAAGCTTTCTTT
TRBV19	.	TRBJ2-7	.	CASSIYGGPTYEQYF	TGTGCCAGTAGTATATACGGGGGACCCACCTACGAGCAGTACTTC
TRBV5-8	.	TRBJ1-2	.	CASSFRQARYGYTF	TGTGCCAGCAGCTTTCGACAGGCCCGCTATGGCTACACCTTC
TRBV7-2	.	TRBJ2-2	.	CASSFNLTRGTGELFF	TGTGCCAGCAGCTTCAATCTTACCCGAGGGACCGGGGAGCTGTTTTTT
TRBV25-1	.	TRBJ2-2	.	CASSPSGQGGELFF	TGTGCCAGCAGTCCCTCCGGGCAGGGCGGGGAGCTGTTTTTT
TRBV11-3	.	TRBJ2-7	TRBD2	CASSLKLAGGRPYEQYF	TGTGCCAGCAGCTTAAAACTAGCGGGGGGCCGTCCCTACGAGCAGTACTTC
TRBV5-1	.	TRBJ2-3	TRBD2	CASSLGVAGKEDTQYF	TGCGCCAGCAGCTTGGGGGTAGCGGGCAAGGAAGATACGCAGTATTTT
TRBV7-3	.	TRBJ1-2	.	CASSLTVNGGYTF	TGTGCCAGCAGCTTAACGGTTAACGGTGGCTACACCTTC
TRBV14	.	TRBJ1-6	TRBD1	CASSQAGGSYNSPLHF	TGTGCCAGCAGCCAAGCAGGGGGGTCCTATAATTCACCCCTCCACTTT
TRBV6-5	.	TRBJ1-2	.	CASGQTGGYTF	TGTGCCAGCGGACAAACCGGCGGCTACACCTTC
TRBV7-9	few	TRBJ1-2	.	CASSPGLGYTF	TGTGCCAGCAGCCCGGGACTGGGCTACACCTTC
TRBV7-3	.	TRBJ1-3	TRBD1	CASSRTGAGNTIYF	TGTGCCAGCAGTCGTACAGGGGCTGGAAACACCATATATTTT
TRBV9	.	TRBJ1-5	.	CASSATLTQPQHF	TGTGCCAGCAGCGCCACGCTAACTCAGCCCCAGCATTTT
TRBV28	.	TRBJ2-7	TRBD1	CASVSLGTGGYEQYF	TGTGCCAGCGTTTCCCTAGGGACAGGGGGTTACGAGCAGTACTTC
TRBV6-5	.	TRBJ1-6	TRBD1	CASNSWGQGGSPLHF	TGTGCCAGCAATTCCTGGGGACAGGGCGGTTCACCCCTCCACTTT
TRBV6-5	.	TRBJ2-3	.	CASRQISTDTQYF	TGTGCCAGCAGACAGATTAGCACAGATACGCAGTATTTT
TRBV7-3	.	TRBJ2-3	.	CASSLTRDTQYF	TGTGCCAGCAGCTTAACGAGGGATACGCAGTATTTT
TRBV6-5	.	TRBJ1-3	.	CASKQGYGNTIYF	TGTGCCAGCAAACAGGGTTACGGAAACACCATATATTTT
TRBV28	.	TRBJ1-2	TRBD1	CASITTGGYGYTF	TGTGCCAGCATCACGACAGGGGGGTATGGCTACACCTTC
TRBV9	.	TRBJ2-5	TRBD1	CASSADRGGETQYF	TGTGCCAGCAGCGCAGACAGGGGGGGAGAGACCCAGTACTTC
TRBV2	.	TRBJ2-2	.	CASSEEQGNTGELFF	TGTGCCAGCAGTGAAGAGCAGGGGAACACCGGGGAGCTGTTTTTT
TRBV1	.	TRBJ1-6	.	CTSSPDLVGSPLHF	TGCACCAGCAGCCCGGACTTGGTTGGATCACCCCTCCACTTT
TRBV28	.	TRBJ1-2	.	CASSLARNYGYTF	TGTGCCAGCAGTTTAGCTCGGAACTATGGCTACACCTTC
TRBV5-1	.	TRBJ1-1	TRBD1	CASSLVPQGVNTEAFF	TGCGCCAGCAGCTTGGTTCCCCAGGGGGTGAACACTGAAGCTTTCTTT
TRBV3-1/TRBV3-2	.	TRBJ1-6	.	CASSPHRTEVVSSYNSPLHF	TGTGCCAGCAGCCCTCACCGGACAGAAGTAGTAAGCTCCTATAATTCACCCCTCCACTTT